This T cell receptor beta chain was documented in a study of T-cell memory formation after mild COVID-19. Germline CDR1 and CDR2: SEHNR and FQNEAQ (reference sequence). This CDR3 contains 14 residues. Between the trimmed V and J ends, which lost 5 bases and 0 bases, there was a span of 11 bases. TCRdb reprocessed the 5' RACE reads via MiXCR and lists one record per CDR3 protein. The repertoire has hundreds of thousands of distinct CDR3 sequences, 8.2% of them found once; the top ten carry 20% to 25%. A few counts support this clonotype. The receptor was derived from a man aged 18 to 30 who had mild COVID-19 (a few samples of this study predate the infection). Cell type and time point are not known. The rearrangement joins TRBV7-9 to TRBJ2-7; weak D call: TRBD1 (6 bases). The sequenced material came from PBMCs or a T cell subset sorted from them (not recorded which). Here the CDR3 reads CASSPRQASYEQYF. CDR3 coding DNA: TGTGCCAGCAGCCCGAGACAGGCCTCCTACGAGCAGTACTTC.